This is a list of T cell receptor beta chains from one sample in a study of molecular identifiers for immune sequencing clone quantification. From the PCR reads, TCRdb called clonotypes with MiXCR, one entry per CDR3 protein. The table lists roughly 100,000 distinct CDR3 sequences, about a third of them singletons. Sequenced: naive CD8+ T cells from blood, with Jurkat cell RNA spiked in. These receptor sequences come from a human donor in good health. Some libraries in this study had Jurkat cell RNA spiked in. Each CDR3 is given with its conserved first and last residue. A D gene is named only where the DNA matches it firmly. Clone size appears in some rows only: once, few, many, or a class for an expanded clone.

V gene,J gene,D gene,clone size,CDR3 DNA,CDR3 protein
TRBV12-3/TRBV12-4,TRBJ2-5,.,.,TGTGCCAGCAGTTTAGCCCCCCGAGGGGACGAGACCCAGTACTTC,CASSLAPRGDETQYF
TRBV4-3,TRBJ1-5,TRBD1,few,TGCGCCAGCAGCCCAGGACAGGGGGCCGGCAATCAGCCCCAGCATTTT,CASSPGQGAGNQPQHF
TRBV5-8,TRBJ2-3,TRBD2,.,TGTGCCAGCAGCTTGGGACTAGCCCTTACAGATACGCAGTATTTT,CASSLGLALTDTQYF
TRBV11-2,TRBJ2-7,TRBD1,.,TGTGCCAGCACCGACAGGGTCTACGAGCAGTACTTC,CASTDRVYEQYF
TRBV25-1,TRBJ2-5,.,.,TGTGCCAGCAGTGACGGGTTGGAGACCCAGTACTTC,CASSDGLETQYF
TRBV29-1,TRBJ1-4,.,few,TGCAGCGTATCAACGCCGGGAGAGGTGTTTTTT,CSVSTPGEVFF
TRBV4-3,TRBJ1-2,TRBD1,.,TGCGCCAGCAGTCCCGGGACAGGGGACTATGGCTACACCTTC,CASSPGTGDYGYTF
TRBV13,TRBJ2-7,.,.,TGTGCCAGCAGCCCGATAGACGGATCCTACGAGCAGTACTTC,CASSPIDGSYEQYF
TRBV27,TRBJ2-7,TRBD2,many,TGTGCCAGCGGACCGACAAAGCTAGCGGGAAGGATGAGAGGTCTCGAGCAGTACTTC,CASGPTKLAGRMRGLEQYF
TRBV9,TRBJ1-4,.,few,TGTGCCAGCAGCCCCAGTAGGTCTAATGAAAAACTGTTTTTT,CASSPSRSNEKLFF
TRBV27,TRBJ2-1,TRBD2,.,TGTGCCAGCAGTTTAACACCTAGCGGGAGGACCCATGAGCAGTTCTTC,CASSLTPSGRTHEQFF
TRBV7-9,TRBJ1-5,TRBD1,many,TGTGCCAGCAGCTTAGCGGGACAGGGGGCGCGGGGTCAGCCCCAGCATTTT,CASSLAGQGARGQPQHF
TRBV4-1,TRBJ2-1,.,few,TGCGCCAGCAGCCACTATAGCGCAAGCTCCTACAATGAGCAGTTCTTC,CASSHYSASSYNEQFF
TRBV4-2,TRBJ2-5,.,few,TGTGCCAGCAGCCCCGAGGTGGGAGAGACCCAGTACTTC,CASSPEVGETQYF
TRBV5-3,TRBJ1-1,.,.,TGTTCCAGCAGCTTGGTTGGGGTAGATACTGAAGCTTTCTTT,CSSSLVGVDTEAFF
TRBV7-2,TRBJ2-7,TRBD2,.,TGTGCCAGCAGCTCTCGGACTAGCGGGAGAGGCGAGCAGTACTTC,CASSSRTSGRGEQYF
TRBV10-3,TRBJ2-3,TRBD2,.,TGTGCCATCAGTGAGTTTCGAGCGGGAGTCACAGATACGCAGTATTTT,CAISEFRAGVTDTQYF